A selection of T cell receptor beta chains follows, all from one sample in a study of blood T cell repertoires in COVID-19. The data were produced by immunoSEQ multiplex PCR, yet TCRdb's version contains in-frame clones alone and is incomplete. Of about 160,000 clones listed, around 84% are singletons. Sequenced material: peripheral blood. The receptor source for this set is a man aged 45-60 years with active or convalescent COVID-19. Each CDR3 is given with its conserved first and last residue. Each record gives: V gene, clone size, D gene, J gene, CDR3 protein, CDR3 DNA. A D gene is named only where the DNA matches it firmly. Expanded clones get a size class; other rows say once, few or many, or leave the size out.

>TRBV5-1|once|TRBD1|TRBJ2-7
CASSLGDSNYEQYF
TGCGCCAGCAGCTTGGGGGACAGTAACTACGAGCAGTACTTC
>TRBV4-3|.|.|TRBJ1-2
CASSQYSAGRHGYTF
TGCGCCAGCAGCCAATATAGCGCCGGGCGACATGGCTACACCTTC
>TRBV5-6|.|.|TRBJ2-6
CASSLLSGANVLTF
TGTGCCAGCAGCTTGCTATCAGGGGCCAACGTCCTGACTTTC
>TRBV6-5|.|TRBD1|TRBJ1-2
CASSIGQGGDGYTF
TGTGCCAGCAGCATTGGACAGGGGGGCGATGGCTACACCTTC
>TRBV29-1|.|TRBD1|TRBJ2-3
CSVLGQGTDTQYF
TGCAGCGTTCTAGGACAGGGTACAGATACGCAGTATTTT
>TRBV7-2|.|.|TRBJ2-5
CASSRVGGETQYF
TGTGCCAGCAGCCGCGTGGGAGGAGAGACCCAGTACTTC
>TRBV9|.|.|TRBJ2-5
CASSATRWGHGETQYF
TGTGCCAGCAGCGCGACGAGGTGGGGCCACGGGGAGACCCAGTACTTC
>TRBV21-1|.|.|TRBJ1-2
CASKDRGAYGYTF
TGTGCCAGCAAGGACAGGGGAGCCTATGGCTACACCTTC
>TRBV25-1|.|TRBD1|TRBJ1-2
CASSVQGADYGYTF
TGTGCCAGCAGTGTACAGGGGGCCGACTATGGCTACACCTTC
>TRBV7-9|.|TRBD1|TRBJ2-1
CASSLGQVGDNEQFF
TGTGCCAGCAGCCTAGGACAGGTCGGAGACAATGAGCAGTTCTTC
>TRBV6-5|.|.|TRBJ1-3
CATDLDGSGNTIYF
TGTGCCACGGACTTGGACGGCTCTGGAAACACCATATATTTT
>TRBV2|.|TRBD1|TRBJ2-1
CASSRGQGSYNEQFF
TGTGCCAGCAGCCGGGGACAGGGATCCTACAATGAGCAGTTCTTC
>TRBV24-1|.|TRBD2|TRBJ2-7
CATSDPSSGYEQYF
TGTGCCACCAGTGATCCGTCTAGCGGGTACGAGCAGTACTTC
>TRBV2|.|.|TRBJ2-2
CASRLRGTGELFF
TGTGCCAGCAGACTAAGGGGGACCGGGGAGCTGTTTTTT
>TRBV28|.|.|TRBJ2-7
CASSRRSGLPSYEQYF
TGTGCCAGCAGCAGGCGGAGCGGGCTACCCTCCTACGAGCAGTACTTC
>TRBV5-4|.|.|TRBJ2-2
CASSPTGNTGELFF
TGTGCCAGCAGCCCGACGGGAAACACCGGGGAGCTGTTTTTT
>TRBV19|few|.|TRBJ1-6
CASSIGLARVNSPLHF
TGTGCCAGTAGTATCGGGTTGGCCAGGGTCAATTCACCCCTCCACTTT
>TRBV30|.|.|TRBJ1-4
CAWTPESSREKLFF
TGTGCCTGGACCCCCGAGAGTAGCCGTGAAAAACTGTTTTTT
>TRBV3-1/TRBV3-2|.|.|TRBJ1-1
CASSNWDTFMNTEAFF
TGTGCCAGCAGCAATTGGGACACTTTCATGAACACTGAAGCTTTCTTT
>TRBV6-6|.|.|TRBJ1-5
CASSRGGDVGMGQPQHF
TGTGCCAGCAGTCGGGGGGGGGACGTTGGGATGGGACAGCCCCAGCATTTT
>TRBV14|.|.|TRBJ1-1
CASSQEVSNPEAFF
TGTGCCAGCAGCCAAGAAGTCTCTAACCCCGAAGCTTTCTTT
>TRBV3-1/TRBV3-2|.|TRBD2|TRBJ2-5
CASSQPKGAGGSYQETQYF
TGTGCCAGCAGCCAACCAAAGGGGGCGGGGGGGAGTTACCAAGAGACCCAGTACTTC
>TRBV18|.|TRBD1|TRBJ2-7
CASSPRDSSSYEQYF
TGTGCCAGCTCACCCCGGGACAGCAGCTCCTACGAGCAGTACTTC
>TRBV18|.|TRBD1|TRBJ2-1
CASSSGTGAYNEQFF
TGTGCCAGCTCTTCCGGGACAGGGGCCTACAATGAGCAGTTCTTC
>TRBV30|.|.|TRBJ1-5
CAWNPGGNSNQPQHF
TGTGCCTGGAACCCCGGAGGGAATAGCAATCAGCCCCAGCATTTT
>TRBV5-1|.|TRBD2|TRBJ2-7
CASSLDRTRSAGQYF
TGCGCCAGCAGCTTGGATAGGACTAGATCGGCCGGGCAGTACTTC
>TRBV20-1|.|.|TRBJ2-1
CSAGGHEQFF
TGCAGTGCGGGGGGGCATGAGCAGTTCTTC
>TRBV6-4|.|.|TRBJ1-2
CASSDSRQKGYTF
TGTGCCAGCAGTGACTCACGACAGAAAGGCTACACCTTC
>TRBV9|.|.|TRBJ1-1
CASSPVNTEAFF
TGTGCCAGCAGCCCCGTCAACACTGAAGCTTTCTTT
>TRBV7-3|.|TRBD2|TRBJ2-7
CASSYFGRREGLNEQYF
TGTGCCAGCAGCTATTTCGGTCGGCGGGAGGGCCTCAACGAGCAGTACTTC
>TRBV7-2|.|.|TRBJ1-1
CASSETVTAEAFF
TGTGCCAGCAGTGAAACAGTGACCGCTGAAGCTTTCTTT
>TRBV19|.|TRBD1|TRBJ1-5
CASKALDRGGNQPQHF
TGTGCCAGTAAGGCCTTGGACAGGGGTGGCAATCAGCCCCAGCATTTT
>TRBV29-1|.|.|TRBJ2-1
CSVEDRRVNEQFF
TGCAGCGTTGAAGATCGGAGGGTCAATGAGCAGTTCTTC
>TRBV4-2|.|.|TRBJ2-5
CASSQGSSGQETQYF
TGTGCCAGCAGCCAAGGCTCCAGCGGACAAGAGACCCAGTACTTC
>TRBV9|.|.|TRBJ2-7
CASSVEVSSYEQYF
TGTGCCAGCAGCGTAGAAGTGAGCTCCTACGAGCAGTACTTC
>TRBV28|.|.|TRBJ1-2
CASTPPGEHYGYTF
TGTGCCAGCACCCCTCCGGGGGAACACTATGGCTACACCTTC
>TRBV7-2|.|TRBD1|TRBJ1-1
CASSLQAGQVAEAFF
TGTGCCAGCAGCTTACAGGCGGGACAGGTCGCTGAAGCTTTCTTT
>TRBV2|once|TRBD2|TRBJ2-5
CASSVNLAGVQETQYF
TGTGCCAGCAGTGTTAATCTAGCGGGAGTTCAAGAGACCCAGTACTTC
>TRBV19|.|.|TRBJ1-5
CASSIQVSPNQPQHF
TGTGCCAGTAGTATTCAGGTTTCCCCCAATCAGCCCCAGCATTTT
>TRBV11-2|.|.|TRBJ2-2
CASSRQIIVTGELFF
TGTGCCAGCAGTAGACAAATTATAGTCACCGGGGAGCTGTTTTTT
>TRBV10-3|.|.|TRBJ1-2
CAIKGGPGGYTF
TGTGCCATCAAAGGAGGGCCCGGGGGCTACACCTTC